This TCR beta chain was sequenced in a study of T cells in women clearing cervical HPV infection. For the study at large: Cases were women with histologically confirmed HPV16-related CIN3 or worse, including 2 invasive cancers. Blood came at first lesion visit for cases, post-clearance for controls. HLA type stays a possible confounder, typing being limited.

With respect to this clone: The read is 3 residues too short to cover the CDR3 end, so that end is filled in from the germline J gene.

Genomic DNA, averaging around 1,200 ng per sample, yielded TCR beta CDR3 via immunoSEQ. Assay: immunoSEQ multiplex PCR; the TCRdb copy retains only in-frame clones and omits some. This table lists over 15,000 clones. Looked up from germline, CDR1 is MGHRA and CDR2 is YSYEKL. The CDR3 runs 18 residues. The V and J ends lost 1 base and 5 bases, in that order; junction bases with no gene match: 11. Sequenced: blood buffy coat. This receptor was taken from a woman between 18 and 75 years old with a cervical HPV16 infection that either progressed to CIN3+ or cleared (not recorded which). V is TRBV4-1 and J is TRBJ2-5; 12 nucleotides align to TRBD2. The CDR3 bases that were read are TGCGCCAGCAGCCAAGTGCTAGCGGGGGGGCGGGGATGGGAGACC. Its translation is CASSQVLAGGRGWET. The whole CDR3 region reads CASSQVLAGGRGWETQYF.